The T cell receptor (beta chain) described here comes from a study of blood T cell repertoires in COVID-19. Background on the study: Sources were T cells, B-cell-depleted T cells, or PBMCs; the material itself was cDNA or gDNA.

The CDR3 contains 15 residues. Germline-derived CDR1 and CDR2 are SNHLY and FYNNEI. V shed 7 bases and J shed 1 base, with 16 bases lying between them. TCRdb's copy holds only in-frame clones and misses some; the assay was immunoSEQ multiplex PCR. The top ten clones hold 0.95% to 1.5% of a sample with hundreds of thousands of clones, about 90% of them seen once. Source material: peripheral blood. The chain couples TRBV2 to TRBJ1-1; D is possibly TRBD1 (6 bases). The sequence was obtained from a man aged 40-49 years with acute or convalescent COVID-19. The CDR3 bases are TGTGCCAGCACTAGGACAGTGGACCCGAACACTGAAGCTTTCTTT. This translates into CASTRTVDPNTEAFF.